The entry below gives a single T cell receptor (beta chain) sequence along with its context. The data are from a study of blood T cell repertoires in COVID-19. About the research overall: Samples came from the United States, Italy and Spain, spanning acute and convalescent COVID-19.

Measured with immunoSEQ multiplex PCR; TCRdb has only the in-frame clones, and not every one. The sample lists around 200,000 clones; 70% to 85% were seen once. Germline CDR1 is MNHEY and CDR2 is SVGAGI. This CDR3 contains 15 residues. V lost 4 bases, J lost 3 bases, and 4 bases stayed unmatched. Recovered status applied to Cohort 3 donors who had two consecutive negative PCRs. It also applied to those with clearance or with symptom resolution. The source material was PBMCs or T cells enriched from blood (not recorded which). The source of this sequence is a woman in her twenties or thirties who had recovered from COVID-19. The genes are TRBV6-5 and TRBJ1-5, with 9 bases aligning to TRBD1. CDR3 loop: CASSSWTGANQPQHF. CDR3 DNA: TGTGCCAGCAGTTCCTGGACAGGGGCCAATCAGCCCCAGCATTTT.